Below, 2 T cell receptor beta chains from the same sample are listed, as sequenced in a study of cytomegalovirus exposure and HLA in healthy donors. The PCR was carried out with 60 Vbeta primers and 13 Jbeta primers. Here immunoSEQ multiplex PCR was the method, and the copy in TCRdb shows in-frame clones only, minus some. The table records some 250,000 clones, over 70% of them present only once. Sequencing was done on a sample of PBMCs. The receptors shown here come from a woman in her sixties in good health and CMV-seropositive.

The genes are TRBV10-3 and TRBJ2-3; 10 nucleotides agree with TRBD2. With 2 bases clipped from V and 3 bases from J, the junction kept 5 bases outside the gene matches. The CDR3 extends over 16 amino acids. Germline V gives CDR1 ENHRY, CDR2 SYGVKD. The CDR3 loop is CAISERAGGPTDTQYF. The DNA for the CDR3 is TGTGCCATCAGTGAGCGAGCGGGAGGGCCGACAGATACGCAGTATTTT.

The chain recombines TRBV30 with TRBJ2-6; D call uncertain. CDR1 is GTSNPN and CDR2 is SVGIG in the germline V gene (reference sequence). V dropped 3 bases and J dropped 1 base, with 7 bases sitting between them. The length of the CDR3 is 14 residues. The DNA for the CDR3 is TGTGCCTGGAGCGGTGGTTCTGGGGCCAACGTCCTGACTTTC. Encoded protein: CAWSGGSGANVLTF.